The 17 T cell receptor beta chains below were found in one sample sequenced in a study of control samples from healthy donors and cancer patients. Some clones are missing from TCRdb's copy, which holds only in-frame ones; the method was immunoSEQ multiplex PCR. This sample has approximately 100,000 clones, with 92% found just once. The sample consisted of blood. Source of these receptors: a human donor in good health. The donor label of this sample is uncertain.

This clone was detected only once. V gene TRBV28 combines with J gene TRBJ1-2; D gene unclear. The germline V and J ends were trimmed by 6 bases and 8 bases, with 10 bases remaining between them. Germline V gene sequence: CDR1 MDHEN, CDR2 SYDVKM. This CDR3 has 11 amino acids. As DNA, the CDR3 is TGTGCCAGCAGCCTAGGCGAGGGCTACACCTTC. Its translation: CASSLGEGYTF.

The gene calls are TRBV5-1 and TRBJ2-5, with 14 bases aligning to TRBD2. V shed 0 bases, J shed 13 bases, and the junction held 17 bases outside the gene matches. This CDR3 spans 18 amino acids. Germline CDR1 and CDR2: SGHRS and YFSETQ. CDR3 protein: CASSLGSIGTSGGTVWYF. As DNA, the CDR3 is TGCGCCAGCAGCTTGGGCTCAATCGGGACTAGCGGGGGTACCGTGTGGTACTTC.

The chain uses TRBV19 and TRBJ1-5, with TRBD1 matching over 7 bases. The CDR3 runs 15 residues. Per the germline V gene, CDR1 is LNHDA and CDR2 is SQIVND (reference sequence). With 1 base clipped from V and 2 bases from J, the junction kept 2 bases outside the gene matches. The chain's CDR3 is CASSIAGQGNQPQHF. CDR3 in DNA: TGTGCCAGTAGTATAGCCGGACAGGGCAATCAGCCCCAGCATTTT.

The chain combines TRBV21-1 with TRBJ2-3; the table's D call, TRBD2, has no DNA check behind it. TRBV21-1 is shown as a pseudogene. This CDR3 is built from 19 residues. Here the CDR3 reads CASSKAAGGLAGGRYTQYF. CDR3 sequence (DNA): TGTGCCAGCAGCAAAGCGGCCGGCGGACTAGCGGGGGGCAGATATACGCAGTATTTT.

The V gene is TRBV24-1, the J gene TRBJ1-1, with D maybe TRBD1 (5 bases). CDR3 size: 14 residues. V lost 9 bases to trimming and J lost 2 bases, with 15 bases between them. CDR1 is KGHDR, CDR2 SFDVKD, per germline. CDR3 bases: TGTGCCACCGCGCAGGGAAGTAGAAACACTGAAGCTTTCTTT. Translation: CATAQGSRNTEAFF.

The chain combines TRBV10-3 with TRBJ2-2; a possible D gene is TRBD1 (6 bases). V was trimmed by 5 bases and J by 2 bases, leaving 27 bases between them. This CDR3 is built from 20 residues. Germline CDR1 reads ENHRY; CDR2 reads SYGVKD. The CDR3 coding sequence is TGTGCCATCAGTCCCTACAAACCTCTTGGGGCAGGGGACAACACCGGGGAGCTGTTTTTT. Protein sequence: CAISPYKPLGAGDNTGELFF.

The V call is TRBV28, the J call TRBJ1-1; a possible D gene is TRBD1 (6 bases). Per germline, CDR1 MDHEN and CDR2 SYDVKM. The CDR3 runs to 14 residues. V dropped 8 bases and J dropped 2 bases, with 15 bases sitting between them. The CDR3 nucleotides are TGTGCCAGCCTACAGGGCAGGATAAACACTGAAGCTTTCTTT. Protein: CASLQGRINTEAFF.

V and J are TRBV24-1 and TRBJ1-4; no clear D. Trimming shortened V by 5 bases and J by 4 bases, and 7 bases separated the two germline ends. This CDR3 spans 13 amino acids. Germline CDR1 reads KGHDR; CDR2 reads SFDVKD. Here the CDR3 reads CATSGSGNEKLFF. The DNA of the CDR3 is TGTGCCACCAGTGGCTCGGGTAATGAAAAACTGTTTTTT.

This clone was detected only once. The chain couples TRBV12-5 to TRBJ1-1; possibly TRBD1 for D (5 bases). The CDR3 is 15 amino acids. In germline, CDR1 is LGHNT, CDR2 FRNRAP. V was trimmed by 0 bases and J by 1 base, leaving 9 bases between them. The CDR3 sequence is CASGLVLGGNTEAFF. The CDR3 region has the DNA TGTGCTAGTGGTTTGGTACTGGGGGGGAACACTGAAGCTTTCTTT.

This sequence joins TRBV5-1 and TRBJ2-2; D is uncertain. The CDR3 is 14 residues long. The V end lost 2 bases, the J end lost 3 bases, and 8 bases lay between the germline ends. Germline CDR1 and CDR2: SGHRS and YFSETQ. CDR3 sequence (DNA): TGCGCCAGCAGCTTCGACCGGCACACCGGGGAGCTGTTTTTT. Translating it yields CASSFDRHTGELFF. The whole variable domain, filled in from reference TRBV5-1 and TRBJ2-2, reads KAGVTQTPRYLIKTRGQQVTLSCSPISGHRSVSWYQQTPGQGLQFLFEYFSETQRNKGNFPGRFSGRQFSNSRSEMNVSTLELGDSALYLCASSFDRHTGELFFGEGSRLTVL.

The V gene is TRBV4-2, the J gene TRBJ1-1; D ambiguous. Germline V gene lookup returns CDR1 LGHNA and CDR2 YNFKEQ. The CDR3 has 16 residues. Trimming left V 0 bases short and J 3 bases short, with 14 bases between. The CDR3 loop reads CASSQDLGWGDTEAFF. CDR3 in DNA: TGTGCCAGCAGCCAAGATCTAGGGTGGGGAGACACTGAAGCTTTCTTT.

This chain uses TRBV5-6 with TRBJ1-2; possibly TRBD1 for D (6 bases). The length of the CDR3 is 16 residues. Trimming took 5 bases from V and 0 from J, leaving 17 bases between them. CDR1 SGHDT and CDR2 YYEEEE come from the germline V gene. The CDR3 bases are TGTGCCAGCAGTATAATACAGGGAGGGGCTAACTATGGCTACACCTTC. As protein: CASSIIQGGANYGYTF.

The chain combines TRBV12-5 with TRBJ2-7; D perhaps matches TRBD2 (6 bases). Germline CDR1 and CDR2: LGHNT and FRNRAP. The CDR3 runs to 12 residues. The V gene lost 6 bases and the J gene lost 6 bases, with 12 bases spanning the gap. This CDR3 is CASGGTGAEQYF. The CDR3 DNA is TGTGCTAGTGGAGGGACGGGAGCCGAGCAGTACTTC.

The DNA of the CDR3 is TGTGCCAGCACTCCGGGGGGAACCTACGAGCAGTACGTC. This encodes CASTPGGTYEQYV. The chain joins TRBV6-5 to TRBJ2-7, with TRBD2 matching 7 bases. This CDR3 is built from 13 residues. In germline, CDR1 is MNHEY, CDR2 SVGAGI. V shed 7 bases, J shed 2 bases, and the junction held 5 bases outside the gene matches.

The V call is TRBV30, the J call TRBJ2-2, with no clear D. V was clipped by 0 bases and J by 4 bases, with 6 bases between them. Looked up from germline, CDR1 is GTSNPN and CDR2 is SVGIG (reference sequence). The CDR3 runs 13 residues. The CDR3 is CAWSVGFTGELFF. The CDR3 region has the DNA TGTGCCTGGAGTGTGGGGTTCACCGGGGAGCTGTTTTTT. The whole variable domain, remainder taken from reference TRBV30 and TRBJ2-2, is SQTIHQWPATLVQPVGSPLSLECTVEGTSNPNLYWYRQAAGRGLQLLFYSVGIGQISSEVPQNLSASRPQDRQFILSSKKLLLSDSGFYLCAWSVGFTGELFFGEGSRLTVL.

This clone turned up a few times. The CDR3, as DNA: TGTGCCACCAGGGGACAGGGGGCTGAAGCTTTCTTT. Its protein is CATRGQGAEAFF. The chain recombines TRBV24-1 with TRBJ1-1; 11 bases are shared with TRBD1. Germline values: CDR1 KGHDR, CDR2 SFDVKD. Trimming at V came to 7 bases and at J to 6 bases, leaving 0 bases not matched to a gene. The CDR3 runs to 12 residues.

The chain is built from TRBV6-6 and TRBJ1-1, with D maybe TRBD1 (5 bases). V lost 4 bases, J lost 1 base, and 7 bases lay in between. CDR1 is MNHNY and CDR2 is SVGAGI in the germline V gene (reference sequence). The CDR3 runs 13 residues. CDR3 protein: CASSLQGNTEAFF. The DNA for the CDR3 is TGTGCCAGCAGTTTGCAGGGGAACACTGAAGCTTTCTTT.